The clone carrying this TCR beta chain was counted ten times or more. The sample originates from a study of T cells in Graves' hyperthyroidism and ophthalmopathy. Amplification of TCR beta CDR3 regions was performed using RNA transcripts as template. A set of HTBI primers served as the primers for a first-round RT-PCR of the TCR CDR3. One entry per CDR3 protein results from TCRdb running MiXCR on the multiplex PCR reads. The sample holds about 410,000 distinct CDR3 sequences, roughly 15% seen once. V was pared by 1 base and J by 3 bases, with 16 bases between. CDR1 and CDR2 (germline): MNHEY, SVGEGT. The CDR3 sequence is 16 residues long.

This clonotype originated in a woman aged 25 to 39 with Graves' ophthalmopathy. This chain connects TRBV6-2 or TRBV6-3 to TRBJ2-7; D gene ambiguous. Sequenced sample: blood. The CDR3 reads CASSYFDGLTFYEQYF. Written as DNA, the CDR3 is TGTGCCAGCAGTTACTTTGATGGCCTCACATTCTACGAGCAGTACTTC.